This T cell receptor (beta chain) originates from a study of Graves' ophthalmopathy and Graves' hyperthyroidism. Study-wide findings and caveats: The model's ophthalmopathy progression predictions had about 69% sensitivity and less than 85% specificity.

The ends were cut back, 8 bases at V and 7 bases at J, with 15 bases in the middle. This CDR3 has 11 residues. Germline assignment: CDR1 SQVTM and CDR2 ANQGSEA. RNA transcripts served as template for amplifying TCR beta CDR3 sequences. RT-PCR with HTBI primers came first, then second-round multiplex PCR. TCRdb processed the multiplex PCR reads anew with MiXCR; each CDR3 protein has one entry. The sample consists of hundreds of thousands of distinct CDR3 sequences, 35% to 45% of them appearing once. Pregnant or lactating patients and those with other autoimmune diseases or uncontrolled infections were excluded. Comment on this clonotype: Its antigen remains unknown.

This clonotype was sampled from an adult man with Graves' ophthalmopathy. This chain links TRBV29-1 with TRBJ2-7; D gene ambiguous. The specimen sequenced was peripheral blood. The CDR3 nucleotides read TGCAGCTCACCAAGGGTCTTTGAGCAGTACTTC. Its translation is CSSPRVFEQYF.